A single sample gave rise to the 6 T cell receptor beta chains below, sequenced in a study of radiation and T cells in renal cell carcinoma. Repertoires were generated with immunoSEQ multiplex PCR, while TCRdb's copy carries only in-frame clones and drops some. There are around 29,000 clones in the sample; about 85% occur only once, and about 33% lies in the top ten. Time point described: blood 4 weeks post-SBRT, at nephrectomy. Specified treatment: 15 Gy SBRT to primary tumor, nephrectomy 4 weeks later. Sequenced material: blood, taken from a patient whose treatment included radiotherapy and nephrectomy. These receptors were collected from a man aged 55-75 years with renal cell carcinoma.

This clone was counted a single time. This chain connects TRBV7-9 to TRBJ2-2; D might be TRBD2 (5 bases). The length of the CDR3 is 17 residues. CDR1 is SEHNR and CDR2 is FQNEAQ in the germline V gene (reference sequence). Trimming took 5 bases from V and 0 from J, leaving 16 bases between them. DNA for the CDR3: TGTGCCAGCAGCCCCAGTCCCGGGGAAGCGAACACCGGGGAGCTGTTTTTT. It is translated as CASSPSPGEANTGELFF.

About this clone itself: Other DNA sequences from this sample encode an identical CDR3 as well. The rearrangement joins TRBV18 to TRBJ2-7; 7 positions match TRBD2. The CDR3 contains 14 residues. Germline V CDR1 and CDR2: KGHSH, LQKENI. Unmatched junction bases numbered 3, after V lost 2 bases and J lost 2 bases. The chain's CDR3 is CASSPSAGAYEQYF. CDR3 nucleotides: TGTGCCAGCTCACCAAGCGCGGGGGCCTACGAGCAGTACTTC.

This clone was seen more than once but under ten times. This sequence joins TRBV30 and TRBJ1-1; D is possibly TRBD1 (6 bases). V was cut by 0 bases and J by 1 base, with 12 bases left in between. CDR1 and CDR2 from the germline V gene are GTSNPN and SVGIG (reference sequence). The CDR3 extends over 15 amino acids. The CDR3 protein is CAWSVGTLKNTEAFF. The CDR3 nucleotides read TGTGCCTGGAGTGTCGGGACACTCAAGAACACTGAAGCTTTCTTT.

CDR3 in DNA: TGTGCCAGCAACAAATTAGACAGGACGAACACTGAAGCTTTCTTT. This codes for CASNKLDRTNTEAFF. The chain has TRBV5-5 and TRBJ1-1, with D possibly being TRBD1 (6 bases). CDR3 length: 15 residues. V was pared by 6 bases and J by 1 base, with 16 bases between. Looked up from germline, CDR1 is SGHKS and CDR2 is YYEKEE (reference sequence).

The V gene is TRBV2, the J gene TRBJ2-1, with unresolved D. Trimming shortened V by 6 bases and J by 7 bases, and 13 bases separated the two germline ends. CDR1 and CDR2 from the germline V gene are SNHLY and FYNNEI. The CDR3 length is 13 residues. CDR3 nucleotide sequence: TGTGCCAGCAGATCGGCGGTTTATAATGAGCAGTTCTTC. It translates to CASRSAVYNEQFF.

The V and J genes are TRBV4-1 and TRBJ2-2; 13 bases are shared with TRBD2. V shed 5 bases, J shed 0 bases, and the junction held 6 bases outside the gene matches. The CDR3 consists of 18 residues. The V gene's germline CDR1 is MGHRA and CDR2 YSYEKL. The CDR3 bases are TGCGCCAGCAGCATAACCGGGACTAGCGGGGCGAACACCGGGGAGCTGTTTTTT. Protein: CASSITGTSGANTGELFF.